This T cell receptor (beta chain) emerged from a study of radiation and T cells in renal cell carcinoma. Clones were sequenced by immunoSEQ multiplex PCR, and TCRdb holds only the in-frame ones, with some missing. The table shows 30,000 to 40,000 clones, with 81% occurring only once. The time point was: blood 4 weeks post-SBRT, at nephrectomy. Treatment specified: 15 Gy SBRT to primary tumor, nephrectomy 4 weeks later. Nephrectomy followed 15 Gy stereotactic body radiation by 4 weeks. Blood was sampled at baseline, 2 weeks and 4 weeks after SBRT. The CDR3 has 14 amino acids. The germline CDR1 and CDR2 sequences are SGHTA and FQGTGA. Trimming took off 2 bases at V and 4 bases at J, with 11 bases between the two ends.

The sample in question was blood, obtained from a patient whose treatment included radiotherapy and nephrectomy. This TCR was recovered from a man aged 55 to 70 with renal cell carcinoma. The gene calls are TRBV7-3 and TRBJ1-1; the D is unclear. The CDR3 DNA follows: TGTGCCAGCAGCTTATTTGCGGGAGGCACTGAAGCTTTCTTT. It encodes CASSLFAGGTEAFF.